The 2 T cell receptor beta chains listed next were all sequenced from one sample in a study of monozygotic twins with inflammatory bowel disease. TCRdb re-called the 5' RACE reads; one entry per CDR3 protein, DNA not given. In all, the sample yields about 380,000 distinct CDR3 sequences. The sample consisted of blood. The receptors shown here come from a human donor with ulcerative colitis or Crohn's disease, or a healthy co-twin of an affected twin (not recorded which).

The J gene is TRBJ2-3, the V gene TRBV20-1; without DNA, the TCRdb call of TRBD2 cannot be checked. CDR3 length: 14 residues. The V gene's germline CDR1 is DFQATT and CDR2 SNEGSKA (reference sequence). CDR3 protein: CSAYVAGITDTQYF.

The chain joins TRBV19 to TRBJ1-2; TCRdb returns TRBD1, unconfirmable since there is no DNA. The germline CDR1 and CDR2 sequences are LNHDA and SQIVND (reference sequence). The CDR3 has 14 amino acids. CDR3: CASSIRAGEYGYTF.